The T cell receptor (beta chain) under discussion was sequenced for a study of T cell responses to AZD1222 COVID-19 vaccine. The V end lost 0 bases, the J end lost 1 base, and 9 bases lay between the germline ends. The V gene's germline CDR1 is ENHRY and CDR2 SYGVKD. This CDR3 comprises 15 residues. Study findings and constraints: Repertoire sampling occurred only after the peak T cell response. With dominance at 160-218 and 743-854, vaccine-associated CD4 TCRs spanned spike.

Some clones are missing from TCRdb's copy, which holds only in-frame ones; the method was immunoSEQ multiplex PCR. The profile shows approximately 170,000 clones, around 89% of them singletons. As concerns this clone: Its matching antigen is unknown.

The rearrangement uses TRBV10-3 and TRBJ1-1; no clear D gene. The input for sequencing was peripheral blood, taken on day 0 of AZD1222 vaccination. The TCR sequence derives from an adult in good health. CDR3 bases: TGTGCCATCAGTGAGTCGCTGCCAGGGAACACTGAAGCTTTCTTT. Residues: CAISESLPGNTEAFF.